The 26 T cell receptor beta chains given below trace back to one sample, sequenced in a study of control samples from healthy donors and cancer patients. Measured with immunoSEQ multiplex PCR; TCRdb has only the in-frame clones, and not every one. Of around 78,000 clones listed, roughly 94% are singletons. Sequencing was performed on blood. All receptors derive from a woman younger than 30 in good health.

The rearrangement uses TRBV20-1 and TRBJ1-1; D gene uncertain. CDR1 is DFQATT and CDR2 is SNEGSKA in the germline V gene (reference sequence). V was cut by 5 bases and J by 5 bases, with 6 bases left in between. The CDR3 has 10 amino acids. The CDR3 nucleotides are TGCAGTGCTGGTCCTACTGAAGCTTTCTTT. Encoded protein: CSAGPTEAFF.

About this clone itself: Germline and junction disagree at one end, which may indicate a read error. The chain carries TRBV4-1 and TRBJ1-1; TRBD1 is a possible D gene (5 bases). CDR3 length: 16 amino acids. Per the germline V gene, CDR1 is MGHRA and CDR2 is YSYEKL. CDR3 bases: TGCGCCAGCGGCCATCCAAGGGACTCTCTGAACACTGAAGCTTTCTTT. It yields the protein CASGHPRDSLNTEAFF.

This clone showed up just once. The chain uses TRBV4-2 and TRBJ2-1; 10 nucleotides align to TRBD1. The CDR3 contains 16 residues. With 2 bases clipped from V and 5 bases from J, the junction kept 6 bases outside the gene matches. Germline-derived CDR1 and CDR2 are LGHNA and YNFKEQ. As DNA, the CDR3 is TGTGCCAGCAGCCAAACGGGGACAGGGGTTAACAATGAGCAGTTCTTC. It specifies CASSQTGTGVNNEQFF.

This chain joins TRBV5-1 and TRBJ2-1; 8 positions agree with TRBD1. The germline V gene encodes CDR1 SGHRS and CDR2 YFSETQ. J gave up 10 bases and V 2 bases, and 5 bases lay outside the gene matches. This CDR3 region has 13 residues. The CDR3 region is CASSFLDRGEQFF. Written as DNA, the CDR3 is TGCGCCAGCAGCTTCCTAGACAGGGGAGAGCAGTTCTTC.

The gene calls are TRBV19 and TRBJ2-2; a weak D match, TRBD1 (6 bases). Germline V gene data show CDR1 as LNHDA and CDR2 as SQIVND (reference sequence). The CDR3 has 15 residues. Trimming stripped 5 bases from V and 4 bases from J, with 14 bases between. The CDR3 protein is CASSVQGRSTGELFF. The CDR3 coding sequence is TGTGCCAGTAGTGTACAGGGAAGAAGCACCGGGGAGCTGTTTTTT.

The rearrangement uses TRBV7-3 and TRBJ1-1, with 7 nucleotides matching TRBD1. The CDR3 covers 13 residues. Trimming cost V 5 bases and J 5 bases; bases outside gene matches: 5. Germline assignment: CDR1 SGHTA and CDR2 FQGTGA. The CDR3 here is CASSAKGATEAFF. In nucleotides, the CDR3 is TGTGCCAGCAGCGCCAAGGGGGCGACTGAAGCTTTCTTT.

The V and J genes are TRBV18 and TRBJ2-1; no clear D gene. The CDR3 loop spans 13 amino acids. Germline CDR1 reads KGHSH; CDR2 reads LQKENI. Deletions cut 1 base from V and 7 bases from J, with 8 bases between. The CDR3 DNA sequence: TGTGCCAGCTCACCACAGAAGGCGAATGAGCAGTTCTTC. Translated, it gives CASSPQKANEQFF. Supplemented by reference TRBV18 and TRBJ2-1, the full variable domain reads NAGVMQNPRHLVRRRGQEARLRCSPMKGHSHVYWYRQLPEEGLKFMVYLQKENIIDESGMPKERFSAEFPKEGPSILRIQQVVRGDSAAYFCASSPQKANEQFFGPGTRLTVL.

The gene calls are TRBV6-7 and TRBJ1-5, with no clear D. TRBV6-7 is assigned to the ORF class and has an uncertain function. There are 16 residues in the CDR3. V was shortened by 5 bases and J by 1 base, with 15 bases between the two germline ends. The DNA for the CDR3 is TGTGCCAGCAGTGGGAGGAGGGTGGGGAGCAATCAGCCCCAGCATTTT. This gives the protein CASSGRRVGSNQPQHF.

The CDR3 DNA reads TGCGCCAGCAGCTTGCTTCGGGGGAGCAATGAGCAGTTCTTC. Residues: CASSLLRGSNEQFF. The chain recombines TRBV5-1 with TRBJ2-1, with D possibly being TRBD2 (6 bases). The CDR3 is 14 residues long. Germline V CDR1 and CDR2: SGHRS, YFSETQ. V lost 1 base and J lost 6, with 11 bases in between.

The chain combines TRBV5-4 with TRBJ2-1; the match to TRBD2 covers 15 bases. Germline V lookup: CDR1 SGHNT, CDR2 YYREEE (reference sequence). The CDR3 has 16 residues. The junction had 5 bases not matched to a gene; V was cut back by 4 bases and J by 6 bases. The CDR3 nucleotides read TGTGCCAGCAGCGAACGGGGACTAGCGGGGGGCAATGAGCAGTTCTTC. Translated: CASSERGLAGGNEQFF.

This chain connects TRBV15 to TRBJ1-1, with D unclear. Germline loops: CDR1 LNHNV, CDR2 YYDKDF (reference sequence). Deletions cut 0 bases from V and 2 bases from J, with 7 bases between. The CDR3 is made up of 14 amino acids. Here the CDR3 reads CATSRDDPNTEAFF. The CDR3 DNA is TGTGCCACCAGCAGAGATGACCCCAACACTGAAGCTTTCTTT. The full variable domain, completed using reference TRBV15 and TRBJ1-1, is DAMVIQNPRYQVTQFGKPVTLSCSQTLNHNVMYWYQQKSSQAPKLLFHYYDKDFNNEADTPDNFQSRRPNTSFCFLDIRSPGLGDTAMYLCATSRDDPNTEAFFGQGTRLTVV.

The CDR3 loop reads CASSFISDSTDTQYF. CDR3 sequence (DNA): TGTGCCAGCAGCTTTATATCGGATAGCACAGATACGCAGTATTTT. V and J are TRBV11-2 and TRBJ2-3; D remains unclear. Trimming stripped 3 bases from V and 0 bases from J, with 10 bases between. Germline CDR1 and CDR2: SGHAT and FQNNGV. The CDR3 runs 15 residues. Filled out from reference TRBV11-2 and TRBJ2-3, the complete variable domain reads EAGVAQSPRYKIIEKRQSVAFWCNPISGHATLYWYQQILGQGPKLLIQFQNNGVVDDSQLPKDRFSAERLKGVDSTLKIQPAKLEDSAVYLCASSFISDSTDTQYFGPGTRLTVL.

This clone was counted between two and nine times. This chain joins TRBV25-1 and TRBJ1-5; D remains unclear. Germline V lookup: CDR1 MGHDK, CDR2 SYGVNS. The CDR3 is made up of 12 amino acids. Trimming took off 3 bases at V and 6 bases at J, with 6 bases between the two ends. The CDR3 protein is CASSEIGQPQHF. DNA of the CDR3: TGTGCCAGCAGTGAGATAGGTCAGCCCCAGCATTTT.

This chain joins TRBV28 and TRBJ2-2; D unresolved. Germline V CDR1 and CDR2: MDHEN, SYDVKM. This CDR3 has 13 residues. V shed 10 bases and J shed 1 base, with 10 bases lying between them. CDR3 region: CAIPARNTGELFF. The CDR3 DNA follows: TGTGCCATACCCGCCCGGAACACCGGGGAGCTGTTTTTT.

The chain has TRBV19 and TRBJ2-1; no clear D gene. The V gene lost 5 bases and the J gene lost 7 bases, with 12 bases spanning the gap. The CDR3 length is 13 residues. Per the germline V gene, CDR1 is LNHDA and CDR2 is SQIVND (reference sequence). This CDR3 reads CASSSLVGNEQFF. CDR3 DNA: TGTGCCAGTAGTTCGCTAGTGGGGAATGAGCAGTTCTTC.

The chain couples TRBV7-9 to TRBJ2-7; D possibly corresponds to TRBD1 (6 bases). CDR1 is SEHNR and CDR2 is FQNEAQ in the germline V gene (reference sequence). CDR3 length: 16 amino acids. V was shortened by 5 bases and J by 2 bases, with 19 bases between the two germline ends. The CDR3 DNA follows: TGTGCCAGCAGCGCTGATCCGGGACAAAAGGCCTACGAGCAGTACTTC. It specifies CASSADPGQKAYEQYF.

This rearrangement joins TRBV11-2 to TRBJ2-3; TRBD2 might be the D (6 bases). V lost 2 bases, J lost 2 bases, and 20 bases lay in between. The germline CDR1 and CDR2 sequences are SGHAT and FQNNGV. This CDR3 is built from 18 residues. The CDR3 DNA reads TGTGCCAGCAGCTTAACACCAATGAGGAAGCGGGCCACAGATACGCAGTATTTT. Encoded protein: CASSLTPMRKRATDTQYF. Full variable domain (missing parts from reference TRBV11-2 and TRBJ2-3): EAGVAQSPRYKIIEKRQSVAFWCNPISGHATLYWYQQILGQGPKLLIQFQNNGVVDDSQLPKDRFSAERLKGVDSTLKIQPAKLEDSAVYLCASSLTPMRKRATDTQYFGPGTRLTVL.

The rearrangement joins TRBV11-3 to TRBJ2-7, with 12 nucleotides matching TRBD1. Germline CDR1 reads SGHNT; CDR2 reads YENEEA. CDR3 length equals 15 residues. Trimming took 4 bases from V and 5 from J; bases not matched to a gene: 6. DNA of the CDR3: TGTGCCAGCAGCTACGGGACAGGGGGCAGCAACGAGCAGTACTTC. The encoded protein is CASSYGTGGSNEQYF.

The chain employs TRBV18 and TRBJ1-5; TRBD1 might be the D (6 bases). V was pared by 4 bases and J by 6 bases, with 10 bases between. The CDR3 is 13 amino acids. Germline-derived CDR1 and CDR2 are KGHSH and LQKENI. CDR3 residues: CASSQGGPQPQHF. Written as DNA, the CDR3 is TGTGCCAGCTCACAGGGGGGTCCTCAGCCCCAGCATTTT.

This clone came up once. The J gene is TRBJ1-2, the V gene TRBV28, with D unclear. Germline CDR1 reads MDHEN; CDR2 reads SYDVKM. V lost 5 bases, J lost 4 bases, and 11 bases lay in between. This CDR3 is 13 amino acids long. The CDR3 protein is CASSRERIYGYTF. Written as DNA, the CDR3 is TGTGCCAGCAGTCGGGAACGAATCTATGGCTACACCTTC.

This chain links TRBV27 with TRBJ2-1; TRBD2 might be the D (5 bases). Trimming left V 2 bases short and J 0 bases short, with 20 bases between. CDR3 length equals 19 residues. Germline loops: CDR1 MNHEY, CDR2 SMNVEV (reference sequence). The CDR3 nucleotides read TGTGCCAGCAGTTTACGCCCCCCGTCGGGGAGAACCTCCTACAATGAGCAGTTCTTC. Translation gives CASSLRPPSGRTSYNEQFF.

The chain combines TRBV27 with TRBJ1-5; no clear D gene. Germline V lookup: CDR1 MNHEY, CDR2 SMNVEV (reference sequence). The V and J ends lost 0 bases and 5 bases respectively, with 5 bases between them. The CDR3 totals 13 residues. CDR3 nucleotides: TGTGCCAGCAGTTTATCGTCGTATCAGCCCCAGCATTTT. Its protein is CASSLSSYQPQHF.

The rearrangement joins TRBV28 to TRBJ2-7; 7 bases are a match to TRBD1. Trimming took 4 bases from V and 7 from J; bases not matched to a gene: 13. The CDR3 is 15 residues long. The germline V gene encodes CDR1 MDHEN and CDR2 SYDVKM. The CDR3 coding sequence is TGTGCCAGCAGTTACAGGGGAACTCCCCTACGGGAGCAGTACTTC. Translated, it gives CASSYRGTPLREQYF.

This chain connects TRBV28 to TRBJ2-7; D unresolved. V was trimmed by 5 bases and J by 3 bases, leaving 17 bases between them. Per the germline V gene, CDR1 is MDHEN and CDR2 is SYDVKM. The CDR3 is 15 amino acids. As DNA, the CDR3 is TGTGCCAGCAGTACGCCCGCAGGCCTCTACTACGAGCAGTACTTC. Protein: CASSTPAGLYYEQYF. The variable domain in full, with the rest retrieved from reference TRBV28 and TRBJ2-7, is DVKVTQSSRYLVKRTGEKVFLECVQDMDHENMFWYRQDPGLGLRLIYFSYDVKMKEKGDIPEGYSVSREKKERFSLILESASTNQTSMYLCASSTPAGLYYEQYFGPGTRLTVT.

The chain couples TRBV7-2 to TRBJ2-5; D call uncertain. Germline V lookup: CDR1 SGHTA, CDR2 FQGNSA. Between the trimmed V and J ends, which lost 3 bases and 0 bases, there was a span of 14 bases. CDR3 length: 16 amino acids. This CDR3 is CASSFGWGQYQETQYF. The CDR3 DNA reads as TGTGCCAGCAGCTTTGGGTGGGGTCAATACCAAGAGACCCAGTACTTC.

V is TRBV5-1 and J is TRBJ2-6; possible D gene TRBD1, 6 bases. The CDR3 sequence is 16 residues long. In germline, CDR1 is SGHRS, CDR2 YFSETQ. V lost 2 bases, J lost 2 bases, and 11 bases lay in between. The CDR3 sequence: CASSFAAGAGANVLTF. In DNA, the CDR3 is TGCGCCAGCAGCTTCGCAGCAGGGGCTGGGGCCAACGTCCTGACTTTC.